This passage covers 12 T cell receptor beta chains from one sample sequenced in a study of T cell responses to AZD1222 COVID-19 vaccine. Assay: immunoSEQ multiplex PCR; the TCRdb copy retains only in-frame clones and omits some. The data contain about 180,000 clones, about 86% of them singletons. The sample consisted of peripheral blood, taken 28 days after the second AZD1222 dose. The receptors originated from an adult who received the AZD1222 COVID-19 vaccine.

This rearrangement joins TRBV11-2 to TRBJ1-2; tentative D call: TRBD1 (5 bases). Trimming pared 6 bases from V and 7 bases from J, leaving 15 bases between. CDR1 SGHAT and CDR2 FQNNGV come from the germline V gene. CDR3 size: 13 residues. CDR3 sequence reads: CASSQRDSSGYTF. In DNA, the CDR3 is TGTGCCAGCAGTCAAAGGGACTCATCTGGCTACACCTTC. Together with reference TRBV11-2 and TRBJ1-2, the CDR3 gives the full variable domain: EAGVAQSPRYKIIEKRQSVAFWCNPISGHATLYWYQQILGQGPKLLIQFQNNGVVDDSQLPKDRFSAERLKGVDSTLKIQPAKLEDSAVYLCASSQRDSSGYTFGSGTRLTVV.

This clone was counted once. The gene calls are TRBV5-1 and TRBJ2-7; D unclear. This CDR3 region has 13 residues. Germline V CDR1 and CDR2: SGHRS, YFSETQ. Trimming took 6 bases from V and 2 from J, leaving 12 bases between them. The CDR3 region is CASKFDTTYEQYF. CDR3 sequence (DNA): TGCGCCAGCAAGTTCGACACGACCTACGAGCAGTACTTC.

The CDR3 DNA sequence: TGTGCCAGTAGCCCGGGCCGGGGGGCTGGGGCCAACGTCCTGACTTTC. It is translated as CASSPGRGAGANVLTF. The V call is TRBV19, the J call TRBJ2-6; 7 nucleotides agree with TRBD2. J gave up 2 bases and V 6 bases, and 7 bases lay outside the gene matches. This CDR3 comprises 16 residues. Germline V CDR1 and CDR2: LNHDA, SQIVND (reference sequence).

The CDR3 reads CASRPGRNTEAFF. In nucleotides, the CDR3 is TGTGCCAGCAGGCCCGGGAGGAACACTGAAGCTTTCTTT. The V and J genes are TRBV5-6 and TRBJ1-1; D is ambiguous. This CDR3 has 13 amino acids. Germline V gene data show CDR1 as SGHDT and CDR2 as YYEEEE. V was clipped by 5 bases and J by 1 base, with 9 bases between them.

The CDR3, as DNA: TGTGCCAGTAGTCCCCGGACCCCAACAGTAGAGAGCTCCTACGAGCAGTACTTC. Its translation: CASSPRTPTVESSYEQYF. The chain carries TRBV19 and TRBJ2-7; D gene ambiguous. CDR1 LNHDA and CDR2 SQIVND come from the germline V gene (reference sequence). The germline V and J ends were trimmed by 5 bases and 0 bases, with 23 bases remaining between them. The CDR3 covers 18 residues.

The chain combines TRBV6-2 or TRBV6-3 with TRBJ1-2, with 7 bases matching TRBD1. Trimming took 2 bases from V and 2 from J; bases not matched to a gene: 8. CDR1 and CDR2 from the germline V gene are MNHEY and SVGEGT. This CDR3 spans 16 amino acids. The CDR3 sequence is CASSYPEGTENYGYTF. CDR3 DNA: TGTGCCAGCAGTTACCCAGAAGGGACAGAAAACTATGGCTACACCTTC.

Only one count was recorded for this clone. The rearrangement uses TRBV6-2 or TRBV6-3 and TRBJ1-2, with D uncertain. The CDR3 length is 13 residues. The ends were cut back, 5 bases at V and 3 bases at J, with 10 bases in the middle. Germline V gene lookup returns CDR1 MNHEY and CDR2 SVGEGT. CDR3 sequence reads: CASSPQEHYGYTF. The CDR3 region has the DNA TGTGCCAGCAGTCCCCAGGAACACTATGGCTACACCTTC.

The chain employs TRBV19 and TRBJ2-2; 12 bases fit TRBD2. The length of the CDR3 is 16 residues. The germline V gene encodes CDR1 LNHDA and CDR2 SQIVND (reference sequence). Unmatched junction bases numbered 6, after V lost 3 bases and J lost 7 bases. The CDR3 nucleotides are TGTGCCAGTAGTATGCGATCTAGCGGGGGGGACGGGGAGCTGTTTTTT. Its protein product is CASSMRSSGGDGELFF.

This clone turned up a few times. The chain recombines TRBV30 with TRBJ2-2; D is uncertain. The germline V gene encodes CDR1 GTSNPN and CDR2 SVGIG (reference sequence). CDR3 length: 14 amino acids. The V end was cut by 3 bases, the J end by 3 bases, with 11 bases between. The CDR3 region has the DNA TGTGCCTGGAGGGTCCAAGGGCACACCGGGGAGCTGTTTTTT. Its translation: CAWRVQGHTGELFF.

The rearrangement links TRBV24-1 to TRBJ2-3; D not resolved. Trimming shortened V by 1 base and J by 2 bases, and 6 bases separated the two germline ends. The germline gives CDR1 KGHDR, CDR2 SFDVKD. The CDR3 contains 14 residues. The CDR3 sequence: CATSDFDTTDTQYF. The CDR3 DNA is TGTGCCACCAGTGATTTCGACACCACAGATACGCAGTATTTT.

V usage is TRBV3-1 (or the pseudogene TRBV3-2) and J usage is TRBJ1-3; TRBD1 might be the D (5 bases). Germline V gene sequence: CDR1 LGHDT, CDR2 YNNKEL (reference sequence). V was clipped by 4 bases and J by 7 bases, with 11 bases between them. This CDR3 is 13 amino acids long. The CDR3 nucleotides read TGTGCCAGCAGCCCAGGGTTCCTCAACACCATATATTTT. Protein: CASSPGFLNTIYF.

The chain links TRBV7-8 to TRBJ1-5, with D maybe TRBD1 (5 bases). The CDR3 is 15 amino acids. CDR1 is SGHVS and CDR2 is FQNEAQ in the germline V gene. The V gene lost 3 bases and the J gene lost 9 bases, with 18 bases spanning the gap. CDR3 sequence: CASSLAGRYVGPQHF. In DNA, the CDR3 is TGTGCCAGCAGCTTGGCGGGGCGGTACGTAGGGCCCCAGCATTTT.